This entry concerns a single T cell receptor (beta chain). The antigen is unknown. Germline loops: CDR1 SGHAT, CDR2 FQNNGV. The CDR3 is made up of 12 amino acids. V dropped 10 bases and J dropped 4 bases, with 13 bases sitting between them. This entry is derived from a study of shared clonotypes between healthy human individuals. Study-wide points: With few donors, the genetic and exposure-history diversity represented was limited. Sequencing depth was predicted to influence how clonotypes are shared among donors.

A split of CD4+ cells into CD45RA+ naive and CD45RA-negative memory subsets was performed. At a deep level, the assay was run. Some clones are missing from TCRdb's copy, which holds only in-frame ones; the method was immunoSEQ multiplex PCR. In the table there are about 660,000 clones, around 72% of which are singletons. V usage is TRBV11-2 and J usage is TRBJ1-2; D call uncertain. The receptor's source is a woman in her thirties in good health. The sequencing sample was made of memory CD4+ T cells sorted from blood. Subset described: CD45RA-negative fraction. CDR3 in amino acids: CAIREQGYGYTF. CDR3 bases: TGTGCCATCCGAGAACAAGGCTATGGCTACACCTTC. Based on the CDR3 plus reference TRBV11-2 and TRBJ1-2, the full variable domain is EAGVAQSPRYKIIEKRQSVAFWCNPISGHATLYWYQQILGQGPKLLIQFQNNGVVDDSQLPKDRFSAERLKGVDSTLKIQPAKLEDSAVYLCAIREQGYGYTFGSGTRLTVV.